The clone carrying this T cell receptor (beta chain) was detected many times. Its antigen is as yet unknown. This sample is part of a study of early T cells in non-severe SARS-CoV-2 infection. Study-wide findings and caveats: A preference for anti-spike CD8 responses marked VDJdb matching, which missed private and CD4 specificities.

TCRdb re-derived calls from the 5' RACE reads in MiXCR, one entry per CDR3 protein. This table holds just over 65,000 distinct CDR3 sequences, about 12% found once. This CDR3 region has 13 residues. Germline V gene lookup returns CDR1 MNHNS and CDR2 SASEGT. V dropped 8 bases and J dropped 0 bases, with 5 bases sitting between them. Specimen: whole blood. The chain combines TRBV6-1 with TRBJ1-6, with unresolved D. This TCR came from an adult who was a healthcare worker with PCR-confirmed SARS-CoV-2 infection or an uninfected control (not recorded which). CDR3 residues: CASDYSYNSPLHF. In DNA, the CDR3 is TGTGCCAGCGACTACTCCTATAATTCACCCCTCCACTTT.